Listed here is a single T cell receptor (beta chain). Its antigen is currently not known. The input lacks base qualities; no much larger clone sits a single base away. There are 13 amino acids in the CDR3, from cysteine to valine inclusive. Kept here is only the CDR3 DNA, which spans 39 bases and is read in frame from base 1. The germline V gene (reference sequence) supplies CDR1 LNHNV and CDR2 YYDKDF. At the junction V is shortened by 3 bases and J by 3 bases, with 9 bases in between. The library relied on the immunoSEQ multiplex PCR assay. DNA from the cultured and isolated CD4+ T cells underwent TCR beta CDR3 sequencing. Per the source publication's procedure: Non-productive TCR sequences were discarded, and reads were trimmed to the CDR3 region, with only CDR3s of 7 or more amino acids retained. Antigen-specific clonotypes were identified with the MANAFEST web app by comparing expansion in peptide wells against reference cultures. Positive clones required FDR<0.05 expansion versus reference and all other wells, odds ratio above 5, and frequency above 0.1% in two replicate wells. A clonotype was called cross-reactive if it was significantly expanded both in SARS-CoV-2 spike wells and in at least one common cold coronavirus spike condition. CDR3 similarity was assessed by Levenshtein distance with the stringdist R package, and unrooted trees were built with ape in R 3.6.1. The table was pulled from immuneACCESS by TCRdb, which kept in-frame rearrangements only. Such tables lose some clones; where checked, under half of the loss comes from unresolved V genes, and the rest has no known cause. The V and J calls and clone size come from that table; D and trimming were worked out from the DNA. Within this sample are about 65,000 clones, with approximately 76% of them counted one time only. The ten most abundant clones make up about 3% of the sample.

These data belong to a study of vaccination effects on CD4 cells after COVID-19 (dated by TCRdb to between 2022 and 2023). About the full investigation: Each participant received two doses of an mRNA SARS-CoV-2 vaccine, either BNT162b2 or mRNA-1273. The full study included over 8 COVID-19 convalescent patients and a few SARS-CoV-2-naive healthy vaccine recipients. The Oncomine TCR Beta short-read assay on an Illumina iSeq 100 was used to sequence cultures from other donors in the study. SARS-CoV-2 spike-specific CD4+ TCR repertoires were compared before and after mRNA vaccination in COVID-19 convalescent patients and in infection-naive vaccine recipients. On the study overall, not on this receptor specifically: Only a small number of convalescent patients were included, and no early post-infection timepoints were available, which limited the study. In healthy vaccine recipients, vaccine-induced clones were almost all SARS-CoV-2 mono-reactive, with only 1 of 255 being cross-reactive with common cold coronaviruses. At late post-vaccination timepoints, both infection-induced and vaccine-induced clones showed marked clonal contraction, consistent with waning T cell responses.

The ViraFEST assay stimulated PBMC with viral peptide pools and then used TCR sequencing to identify antigen-specific CD4+ T cell clonotypes by expansion. After 10 to 11 days of culture, CD4+ T cells were isolated with the EasySep CD4+ T cell isolation kit. The absence of prior SARS-CoV-2 infection in healthy vaccine recipients was confirmed by negative nucleocapsid antibodies before and after vaccination. About 2 million PBMC per well were cultured in IMDM with 5% human AB serum, 8.5 to 10 IU/ml IL-2 and gentamicin, plus 10 ug/ml peptides. On days 3 and 7, half of the culture medium was replaced with fresh IL-2-containing medium. Unless noted otherwise, every peptide stimulation condition was grown in triplicate wells. PBMC were separated from whole blood using Ficoll-Paque Plus gradient centrifugation and were then either cryopreserved at -140C or used fresh. The overlapping peptide pools covered the spike proteins of SARS-CoV-2 as well as those of the common cold coronaviruses HCoV-NL63, HCoV-OC43 and HCoV-229E. The QIAamp micro DNA kit was used to extract genomic DNA from the cultured CD4+ T cells.

The material sequenced was CD4+ T cells from PBMCs cultured with HCoV-NL63 spike peptides, taken before COVID-19 vaccination. In light of the paper, this sample's cell subset or site label describes: HCoV-NL63 spike overlapping peptide pool stimulation. The chain joins TRBV15 to TRBJ2-7; confidence is insufficient to name the D gene. The sequence was collected from a human donor who received a COVID-19 vaccine. The CDR3 corresponds to CATSRVLGYEQYV. The bases read TGTGCCACCAGCAGGGTACTTGGCTACGAGCAGTACGTC.